One T cell receptor (beta chain) is described in this entry. As yet, its antigen is unknown. Time point meaning: newly diagnosed GD, antithyroid drugs for less than 3 months. Researchers made the TCR library from RNA that was extracted from PBMCs. This entry belongs to a study of regulatory T cells in long-lasting Graves disease. Findings of the study overall: New patients shared fewer public clonotypes (around 880) than persistent patients did (around 2,700).

Construction of TCR beta libraries relied on iRepertoire HTBI primers and on Arm-PCR targeting CDR3 regions. From the multiplex PCR reads, TCRdb called clonotypes with MiXCR, one entry per CDR3 protein. The sample contains under 450,000 distinct CDR3 sequences, under 20% of which appear only once. Separately, the same data were catalogued under a study of T cells in Graves' hyperthyroidism and ophthalmopathy. That investigation notes: TCR CDR3 underwent first-round RT-PCR with the HTBI primer set.

The clonotype originates from a young woman with Graves disease. This sample comprised peripheral blood mononuclear cells (PBMCs), obtained at new diagnosis, from a patient treated with antithyroid drugs.

CDR3 region: CASSQDQLRYEQYF. The CDR3 DNA reads as TGTGCCAGCAGCCAAGATCAACTACGATACGAGCAGTACTTC. The gene calls are TRBV14 and TRBJ2-7, with D hard to call. Between the trimmed V and J ends, which lost 0 bases and 4 bases, there was a span of 10 bases. This CDR3 region has 14 residues. Germline V gene lookup returns CDR1 SGHDN and CDR2 FVKESK.